The 23 T cell receptor beta chains below were found in one sample sequenced in a study of control samples from healthy donors and cancer patients. Generated by immunoSEQ multiplex PCR, the TCRdb table keeps only in-frame clones and is missing some. Of about 86,000 clones listed, 93% are singletons. Sequenced: blood. All receptors come from a woman in her 30s in good health.

The chain employs TRBV24-1 and TRBJ1-2, with D hard to call. Trimming removed 0 bases at V and 7 bases at J, with 11 bases between. From germline, CDR1 is KGHDR and CDR2 SFDVKD. The CDR3 runs to 14 residues. The CDR3 region has the DNA TGTGCCACCAGTGATTTGGCCCCGGGAGGTGGCTACACCTTC. Protein: CATSDLAPGGGYTF.

The chain links TRBV18 to TRBJ1-5, with TRBD1 matching 7 bases. The CDR3 is made up of 19 amino acids. The junction had 20 bases not matched to a gene; V was cut back by 5 bases and J by 4 bases. Per germline, CDR1 KGHSH and CDR2 LQKENI. The DNA for the CDR3 is TGTGCCAGCTCAGAGAAAGACGCGACGGGACAGCCTCTAAATCAGCCCCAGCATTTT. Its protein is CASSEKDATGQPLNQPQHF. The full variable domain, rest sourced from reference TRBV18 and TRBJ1-5, is NAGVMQNPRHLVRRRGQEARLRCSPMKGHSHVYWYRQLPEEGLKFMVYLQKENIIDESGMPKERFSAEFPKEGPSILRIQQVVRGDSAAYFCASSEKDATGQPLNQPQHFGDGTRLSIL.

The V and J genes are TRBV24-1 and TRBJ1-1, with 7 bases matching TRBD1. The trim removed 3 bases at V and 6 bases at J, leaving 6 bases unmatched. This CDR3 has 14 amino acids. Germline lookup yields CDR1 KGHDR and CDR2 SFDVKD. The CDR3 nucleotides are TGTGCCACCAGTGATGCTATGACAGGGTCTGAAGCTTTCTTT. Amino acid sequence: CATSDAMTGSEAFF.

The V gene is TRBV24-1, the J gene TRBJ2-7, with 14 bases lining up with TRBD2. CDR1 is KGHDR, CDR2 SFDVKD, per germline. The CDR3 loop spans 16 amino acids. V was clipped by 3 bases and J by 3 bases; unmatched bases: 3. The CDR3 DNA is TGTGCCACCAGTGATAGGGGACTAGCGGGAGACTACGAGCAGTACTTC. Translation gives CATSDRGLAGDYEQYF.

In DNA form, the CDR3 reads TGTGCCAGCAGCCAAGATCCAGCGGGAGTAACCGAGACCCAGTACTTC. Protein product: CASSQDPAGVTETQYF. The V gene is TRBV3-1 (or the pseudogene TRBV3-2), the J gene TRBJ2-5; 8 bases align to TRBD2. Trimming removed 0 bases from V and 5 bases from J; junction bases left unmatched: 8. The V gene's germline CDR1 is LGHDT and CDR2 YNNKEL (reference sequence). The CDR3 covers 16 residues.

V is TRBV19 and J is TRBJ2-3; no definite D call. The CDR3 contains 14 residues. Germline-derived CDR1 and CDR2 are LNHDA and SQIVND (reference sequence). Trimming removed 5 bases at V and 0 bases at J, with 9 bases between. CDR3 residues: CASSLTPSTDTQYF. The CDR3 DNA is TGTGCCAGTAGTCTCACCCCGAGCACAGATACGCAGTATTTT.

The chain employs TRBV7-9 and TRBJ2-7; D is possibly TRBD1 or TRBD2 (5 bases each). V dropped 6 bases and J dropped 2 bases, with 14 bases sitting between them. Germline-derived CDR1 and CDR2 are SEHNR and FQNEAQ (reference sequence). The CDR3 sequence is 14 residues long. As DNA, the CDR3 is TGTGCCAGCAGAGAAGGTCAGGGACCCTACGAGCAGTACTTC. This gives the protein CASREGQGPYEQYF.

The chain couples TRBV6-1 to TRBJ1-4; a weak D match, TRBD1 (5 bases). With 1 base removed from V and 3 bases from J, the gap between germline ends came to 9 bases. Germline CDR1 is MNHNS and CDR2 is SASEGT. The CDR3 has 15 residues. The CDR3: CASSEGGFANEKLFF. In nucleotides, the CDR3 is TGTGCCAGCAGTGAAGGGGGGTTCGCTAATGAAAAACTGTTTTTT.

The chain has TRBV6-5 and TRBJ2-2; TRBD2 agrees at 10 bases. V was clipped by 2 bases and J by 13 bases; unmatched bases: 7. CDR1 and CDR2 (germline): MNHEY, SVGAGI. This CDR3 has 14 residues. Written as DNA, the CDR3 is TGTGCCAGCAGTTACAGCGGGGGGGCCAGAGGGCTGTTTTTT. Protein product: CASSYSGGARGLFF.

The chain has TRBV3-1 (or the pseudogene TRBV3-2) and TRBJ1-6, with a tentative D call TRBD1 (5 bases). Per the germline V gene, CDR1 is LGHDT and CDR2 is YNNKEL (reference sequence). Trimming removed 2 bases at V and 2 bases at J, with 10 bases between. This CDR3 is 16 amino acids long. The CDR3 loop reads CASSQLQATYNSPLHF. CDR3 sequence (DNA): TGTGCCAGCAGCCAACTACAGGCCACCTATAATTCACCCCTCCACTTT.

This chain joins TRBV29-1 and TRBJ2-5; D gene ambiguous. Trimming removed 5 bases from V and 4 bases from J, with 17 bases in between. This CDR3 is built from 14 residues. CDR1 SQVTM and CDR2 ANQGSEA come from the germline V gene. The CDR3: CSVTGSYVRETQYF. The CDR3 DNA follows: TGCAGCGTTACGGGTAGTTACGTTCGAGAGACCCAGTACTTC.

The V gene is TRBV4-1, the J gene TRBJ1-2; D not certain. The CDR3 is made up of 16 amino acids. Trimming pared 0 bases from V and 2 bases from J, leaving 13 bases between. Germline V gene sequence: CDR1 MGHRA, CDR2 YSYEKL. This CDR3 reads CASSQDRQVRNYGYTF. The DNA for the CDR3 is TGCGCCAGCAGCCAAGATCGGCAGGTCAGAAACTATGGCTACACCTTC.

This sequence joins TRBV11-2 and TRBJ1-6; D perhaps matches TRBD1 (6 bases). Between the trimmed V and J ends, which lost 5 bases and 7 bases, there was a span of 15 bases. Germline V gene data show CDR1 as SGHAT and CDR2 as FQNNGV. The CDR3 is made up of 15 amino acids. CDR3 DNA: TGTGCCAGCAGCCATTATCCGGGACAAAATTCACCCCTCCACTTT. This translates into CASSHYPGQNSPLHF.

The rearrangement uses TRBV5-1 and TRBJ1-4; the D gene is possibly TRBD1 (5 bases). The CDR3 contains 15 residues. Germline assignment: CDR1 SGHRS and CDR2 YFSETQ. V shed 2 bases and J shed 8 bases, with 16 bases lying between them. The CDR3 coding sequence is TGCGCCAGCAGCTTAGTGGGGGACCTTGGGGAAAAACTGTTTTTT. It is translated as CASSLVGDLGEKLFF.

This chain uses TRBV6-1 with TRBJ1-2, with D possibly being TRBD1 (6 bases). The CDR3 consists of 15 residues. Trimming stripped 1 base from V and 4 bases from J, with 13 bases between. Germline CDR1 reads MNHNS; CDR2 reads SASEGT. The CDR3, as DNA: TGTGCCAGCAGTGAAGGGTGGGGGCTGGGCTATGGCTACACCTTC. Its translation is CASSEGWGLGYGYTF.

V usage is TRBV9 and J usage is TRBJ2-5; D gene ambiguous. V was trimmed by 0 bases and J by 5 bases, leaving 8 bases between them. The CDR3 loop spans 13 amino acids. The germline V gene has CDR1 SGDLS and CDR2 YYNGEE. The CDR3 region is CASSVGPEETQYF. The CDR3 nucleotides read TGTGCCAGCAGCGTAGGCCCTGAGGAGACCCAGTACTTC.

The CDR3 spells CASSPRVGDTGELFF. In DNA form, the CDR3 reads TGCGCCAGCAGCCCCAGGGTTGGGGACACCGGGGAGCTGTTTTTT. The J gene is TRBJ2-2, the V gene TRBV4-1; TRBD1 is a possible D gene (5 bases). This CDR3 has 15 amino acids. Deletions cut 4 bases from V and 3 bases from J, with 12 bases between. Germline CDR1 is MGHRA and CDR2 is YSYEKL.

The V gene is TRBV12-5, the J gene TRBJ2-1; TRBD2 agrees at 10 bases. This CDR3 comprises 17 residues. CDR1 is LGHNT, CDR2 FRNRAP, per germline. Losses at the gene ends were 6 bases for V and 4 bases for J; bases not matched to a gene: 12. The CDR3 nucleotides read TGTGCTAGTGGCCCTTTTCTAGCGGGAGTCCCTTACAATGAGCAGTTCTTC. Its protein is CASGPFLAGVPYNEQFF.

This chain links TRBV10-3 with TRBJ1-1, with 8 bases aligning to TRBD1. The V gene's germline CDR1 is ENHRY and CDR2 SYGVKD. The CDR3 has 14 amino acids. J gave up 2 bases and V 7 bases, and 6 bases lay outside the gene matches. The DNA for the CDR3 is TGTGCCATCACGTCCGGACAGGGAAACACTGAAGCTTTCTTT. This translates into CAITSGQGNTEAFF.

V gene TRBV29-1 combines with J gene TRBJ1-2, with D unresolved. The CDR3 totals 13 residues. The germline V gene has CDR1 SQVTM and CDR2 ANQGSEA. Deletions cut 6 bases from V and 2 bases from J, with 13 bases between. The CDR3 nucleotides read TGCAGCGTAAACCGGGATGGGAACTATGGCTACACCTTC. It codes for CSVNRDGNYGYTF.

The rearrangement uses TRBV14 and TRBJ2-3, with D possibly being TRBD2 (6 bases). V was shortened by 1 base and J by 9 bases, with 11 bases between the two germline ends. Germline V gives CDR1 SGHDN, CDR2 FVKESK. CDR3 size: 13 residues. CDR3 nucleotide sequence: TGTGCCAGCAGCCAAGCAGGAGGGAACACGCAGTATTTT. This sequence encodes CASSQAGGNTQYF. Variable domain in full (rest from reference TRBV14 and TRBJ2-3): EAGVTQFPSHSVIEKGQTVTLRCDPISGHDNLYWYRRVMGKEIKFLLHFVKESKQDESGMPNNRFLAERTGGTYSTLKVQPAELEDSGVYFCASSQAGGNTQYFGPGTRLTVL.

The J gene is TRBJ2-1, the V gene TRBV7-8, with D perhaps TRBD1 (6 bases). This CDR3 has 15 residues. The V end was cut by 5 bases, the J end by 5 bases, with 16 bases between. CDR1 and CDR2 (germline): SGHVS, FQNEAQ. CDR3 in amino acids: CASSVDGQKHNEQFF. The CDR3, as DNA: TGTGCCAGCAGCGTAGACGGACAGAAACACAATGAGCAGTTCTTC.

The chain carries TRBV27 and TRBJ1-2; 7 bases are a match to TRBD1. CDR1 MNHEY and CDR2 SMNVEV come from the germline V gene (reference sequence). This CDR3 comprises 13 residues. Losses at the gene ends were 2 bases for V and 6 bases for J; bases not matched to a gene: 3. CDR3 coding DNA: TGTGCCAGCAGTTTAAGGGGGCGGGATGGCTACACCTTC. It specifies CASSLRGRDGYTF.